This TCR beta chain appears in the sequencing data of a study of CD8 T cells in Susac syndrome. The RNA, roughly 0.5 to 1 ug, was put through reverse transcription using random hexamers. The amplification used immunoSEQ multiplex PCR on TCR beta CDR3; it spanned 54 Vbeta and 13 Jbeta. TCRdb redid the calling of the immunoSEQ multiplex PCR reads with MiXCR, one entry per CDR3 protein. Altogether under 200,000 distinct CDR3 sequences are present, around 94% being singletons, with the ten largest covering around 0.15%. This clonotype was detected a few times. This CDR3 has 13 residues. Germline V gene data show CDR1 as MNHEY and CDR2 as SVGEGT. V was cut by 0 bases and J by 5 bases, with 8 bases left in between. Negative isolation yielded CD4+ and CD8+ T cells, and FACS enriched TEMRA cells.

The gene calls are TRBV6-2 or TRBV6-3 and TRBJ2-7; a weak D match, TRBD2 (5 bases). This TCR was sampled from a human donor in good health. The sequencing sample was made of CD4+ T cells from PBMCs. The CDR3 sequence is CASSYSRGNEQYF. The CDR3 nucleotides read TGTGCCAGCAGTTACTCTAGAGGGAACGAGCAGTACTTC.